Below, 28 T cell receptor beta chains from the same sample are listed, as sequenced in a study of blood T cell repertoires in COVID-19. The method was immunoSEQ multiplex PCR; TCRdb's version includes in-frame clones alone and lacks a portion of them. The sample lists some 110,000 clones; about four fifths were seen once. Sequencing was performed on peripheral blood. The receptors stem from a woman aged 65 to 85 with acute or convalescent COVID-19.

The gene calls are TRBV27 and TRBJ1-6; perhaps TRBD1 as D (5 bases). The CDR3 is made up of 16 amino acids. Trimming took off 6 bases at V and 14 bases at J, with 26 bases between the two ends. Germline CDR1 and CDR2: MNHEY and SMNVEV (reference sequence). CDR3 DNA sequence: TGTGCCAGCAGCCTGATCAGGGTCCACTCAATTGGGGCCCTCCACTTT. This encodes CASSLIRVHSIGALHF.

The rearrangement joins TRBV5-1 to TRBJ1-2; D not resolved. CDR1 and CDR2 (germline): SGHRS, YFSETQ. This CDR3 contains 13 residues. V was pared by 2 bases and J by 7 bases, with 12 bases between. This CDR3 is CASSLASERGYTF. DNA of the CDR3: TGCGCCAGCAGCTTAGCCTCAGAGCGTGGCTACACCTTC. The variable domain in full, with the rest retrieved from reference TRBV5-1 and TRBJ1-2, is KAGVTQTPRYLIKTRGQQVTLSCSPISGHRSVSWYQQTPGQGLQFLFEYFSETQRNKGNFPGRFSGRQFSNSRSEMNVSTLELGDSALYLCASSLASERGYTFGSGTRLTVV.

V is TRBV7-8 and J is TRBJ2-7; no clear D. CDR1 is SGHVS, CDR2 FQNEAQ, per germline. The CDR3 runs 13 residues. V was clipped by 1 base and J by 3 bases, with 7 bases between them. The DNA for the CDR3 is TGTGCCAGCAGCTTAGGAGGAGACTACGAGCAGTACGTC. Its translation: CASSLGGDYEQYV.

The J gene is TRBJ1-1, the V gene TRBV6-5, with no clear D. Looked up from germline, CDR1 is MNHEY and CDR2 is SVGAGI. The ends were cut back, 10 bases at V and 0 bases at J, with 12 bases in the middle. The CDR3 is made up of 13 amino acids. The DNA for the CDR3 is TGTGCCACCTACGACACCTTGAACACTGAAGCTTTCTTT. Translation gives CATYDTLNTEAFF.

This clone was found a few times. CDR3 DNA: TGTGCCAGCGCGGGACTCGGGGACACCATATATTTT. Translated: CASAGLGDTIYF. The V call is TRBV10-3, the J call TRBJ1-3; TRBD1 is a possible D gene (5 bases). This CDR3 has 12 residues. The germline gives CDR1 ENHRY, CDR2 SYGVKD. V lost 10 bases, J lost 8 bases, and 15 bases lay in between.

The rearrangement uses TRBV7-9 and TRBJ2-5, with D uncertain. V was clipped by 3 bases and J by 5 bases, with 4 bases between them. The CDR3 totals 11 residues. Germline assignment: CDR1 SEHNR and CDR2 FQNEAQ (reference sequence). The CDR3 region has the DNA TGTGCCAGCAGCTTCAGGGAGACCCAGTACTTC. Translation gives CASSFRETQYF. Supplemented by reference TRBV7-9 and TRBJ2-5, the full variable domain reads DTGVSQNPRHKITKRGQNVTFRCDPISEHNRLYWYRQTLGQGPEFLTYFQNEAQLEKSRLLSDRFSAERPKGSFSTLEIQRTEQGDSAMYLCASSFRETQYFGPGTRLLVL.

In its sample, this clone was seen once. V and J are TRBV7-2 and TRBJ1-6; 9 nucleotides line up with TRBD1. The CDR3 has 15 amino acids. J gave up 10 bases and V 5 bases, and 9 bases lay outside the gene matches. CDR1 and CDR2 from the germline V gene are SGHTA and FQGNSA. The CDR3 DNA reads TGTGCCAGCAGCACCCAGACAGGGGGTAGATCACCCCTCCACTTT. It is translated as CASSTQTGGRSPLHF.

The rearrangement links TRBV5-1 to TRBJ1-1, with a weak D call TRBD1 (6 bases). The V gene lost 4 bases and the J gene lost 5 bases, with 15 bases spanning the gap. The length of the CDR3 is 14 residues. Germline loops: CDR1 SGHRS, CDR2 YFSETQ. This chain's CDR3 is CASSPRQGRTEAFF. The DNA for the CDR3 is TGCGCCAGCAGCCCCCGGCAGGGGCGAACTGAAGCTTTCTTT.

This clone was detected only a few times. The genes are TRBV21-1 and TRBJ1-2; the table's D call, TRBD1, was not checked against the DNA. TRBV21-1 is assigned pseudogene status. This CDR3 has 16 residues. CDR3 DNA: TGTGCCAGCAGCAACCACAGGGGGCGAACGCTCTATGGCTACACCTTC. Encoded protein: CASSNHRGRTLYGYTF.

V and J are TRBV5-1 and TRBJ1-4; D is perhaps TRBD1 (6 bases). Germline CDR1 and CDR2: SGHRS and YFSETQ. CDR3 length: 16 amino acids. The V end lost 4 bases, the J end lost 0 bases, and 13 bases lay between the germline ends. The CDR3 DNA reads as TGCGCCAGCAGCCTGGGACAAACGTCAACTAATGAAAAACTGTTTTTT. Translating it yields CASSLGQTSTNEKLFF.

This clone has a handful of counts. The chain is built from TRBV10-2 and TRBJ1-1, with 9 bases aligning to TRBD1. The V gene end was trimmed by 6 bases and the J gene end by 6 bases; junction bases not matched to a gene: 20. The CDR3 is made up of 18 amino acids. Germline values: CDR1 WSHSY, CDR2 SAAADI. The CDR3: CASRDPLDRGKGSAEAFF. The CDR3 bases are TGCGCCAGCAGAGACCCTCTCGACAGGGGGAAAGGAAGCGCTGAAGCTTTCTTT.

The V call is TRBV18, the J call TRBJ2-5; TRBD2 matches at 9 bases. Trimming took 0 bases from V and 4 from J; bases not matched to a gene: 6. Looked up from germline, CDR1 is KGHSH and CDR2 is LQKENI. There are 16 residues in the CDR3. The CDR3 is CASSPPKTSGSETQYF. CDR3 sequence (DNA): TGTGCCAGCTCACCACCAAAGACTAGCGGCTCAGAGACCCAGTACTTC.

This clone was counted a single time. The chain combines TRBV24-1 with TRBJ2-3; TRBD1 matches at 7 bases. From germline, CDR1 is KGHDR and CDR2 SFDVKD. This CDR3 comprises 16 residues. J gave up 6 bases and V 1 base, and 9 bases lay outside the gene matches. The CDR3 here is CATSDLRRQGLDTQYF. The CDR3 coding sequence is TGTGCCACCAGTGATTTAAGGAGACAGGGTTTGGATACGCAGTATTTT.

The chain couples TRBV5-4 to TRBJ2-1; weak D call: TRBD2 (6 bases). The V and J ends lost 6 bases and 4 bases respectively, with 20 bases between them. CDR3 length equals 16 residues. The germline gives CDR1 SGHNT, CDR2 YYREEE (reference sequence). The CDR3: CASTAVGAGLYNEQFF. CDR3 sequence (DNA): TGTGCCAGCACTGCGGTTGGGGCGGGGCTATACAATGAGCAGTTCTTC.

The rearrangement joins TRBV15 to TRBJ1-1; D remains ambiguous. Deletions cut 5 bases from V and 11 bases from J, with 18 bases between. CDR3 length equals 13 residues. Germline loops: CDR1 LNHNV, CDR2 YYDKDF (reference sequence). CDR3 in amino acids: CATSEEPGGLAFF. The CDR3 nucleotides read TGTGCCACCAGCGAAGAACCCGGAGGGTTGGCTTTCTTT.

The chain's CDR3 is CASRPQGLGNTEAFF. DNA for the CDR3: TGTGCCAGCAGGCCACAGGGTCTAGGGAACACTGAAGCTTTCTTT. The rearrangement joins TRBV6-5 to TRBJ1-1, with D perhaps TRBD1 (6 bases). Germline CDR1 reads MNHEY; CDR2 reads SVGAGI. The CDR3 extends over 15 amino acids. V was trimmed by 6 bases and J by 1 base, leaving 15 bases between them.

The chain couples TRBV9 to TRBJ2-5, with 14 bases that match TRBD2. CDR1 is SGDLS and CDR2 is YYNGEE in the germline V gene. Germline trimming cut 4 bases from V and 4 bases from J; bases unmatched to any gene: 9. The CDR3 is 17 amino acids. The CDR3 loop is CASSTGGLAGALETQYF. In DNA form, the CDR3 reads TGTGCCAGCAGCACCGGGGGACTAGCGGGGGCCCTAGAGACCCAGTACTTC.

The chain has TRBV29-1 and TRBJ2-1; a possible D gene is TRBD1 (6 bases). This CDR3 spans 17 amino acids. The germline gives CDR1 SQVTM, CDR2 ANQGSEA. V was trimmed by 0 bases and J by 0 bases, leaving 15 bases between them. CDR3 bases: TGCAGCGTTGAAGATCATGGGGACATTCCCTCCTACAATGAGCAGTTCTTC. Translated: CSVEDHGDIPSYNEQFF.

CDR3 region: CATTTGGVYGYTF. The CDR3 coding sequence is TGTGCCACTACGACAGGGGGTGTTTATGGCTACACCTTC. This rearrangement joins TRBV7-8 to TRBJ1-2, with TRBD1 matching 9 bases. The CDR3 is made up of 13 amino acids. Germline trimming cut 10 bases from V and 5 bases from J; bases unmatched to any gene: 8. CDR1 is SGHVS and CDR2 is FQNEAQ in the germline V gene.

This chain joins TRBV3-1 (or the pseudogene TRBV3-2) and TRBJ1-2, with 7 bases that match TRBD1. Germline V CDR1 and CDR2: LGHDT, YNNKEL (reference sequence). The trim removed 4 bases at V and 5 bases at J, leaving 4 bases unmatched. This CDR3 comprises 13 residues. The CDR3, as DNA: TGTGCCAGCAGCCCTAGGACAGGTTATGGCTACACCTTC. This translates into CASSPRTGYGYTF.

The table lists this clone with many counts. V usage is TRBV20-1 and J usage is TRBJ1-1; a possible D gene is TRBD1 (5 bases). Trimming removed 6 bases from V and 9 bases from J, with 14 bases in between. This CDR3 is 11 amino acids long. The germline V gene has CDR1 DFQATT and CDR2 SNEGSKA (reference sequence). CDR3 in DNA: TGCAGTGCGACATCAGGACACCAAGCTTTCTTT. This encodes CSATSGHQAFF.

The CDR3 here is CASTRTGNDASYNSPLHF. In DNA form, the CDR3 reads TGTGCCAGTACACGGACAGGGAATGATGCCTCCTATAATTCACCCCTCCACTTT. The chain has TRBV19 and TRBJ1-6; 8 positions match TRBD1. The junction had 11 bases not matched to a gene; V was cut back by 7 bases and J by 0 bases. Germline CDR1 is LNHDA and CDR2 is SQIVND (reference sequence). The CDR3 has 18 amino acids.

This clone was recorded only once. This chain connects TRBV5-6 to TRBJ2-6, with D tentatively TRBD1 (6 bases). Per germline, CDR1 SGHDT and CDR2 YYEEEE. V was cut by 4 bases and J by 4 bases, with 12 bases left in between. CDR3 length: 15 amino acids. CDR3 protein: CASSPGASGANVLTF. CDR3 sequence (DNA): TGTGCCAGCAGCCCAGGGGCCTCCGGGGCCAACGTCCTGACTTTC.

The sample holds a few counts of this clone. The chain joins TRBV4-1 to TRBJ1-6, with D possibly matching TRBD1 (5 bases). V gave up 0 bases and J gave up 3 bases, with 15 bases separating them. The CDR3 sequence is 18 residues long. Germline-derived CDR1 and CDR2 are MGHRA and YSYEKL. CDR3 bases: TGCGCCAGCAGCCAAGATTGGTACAGGTCCATCTATAATTCACCCCTCCACTTT. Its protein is CASSQDWYRSIYNSPLHF.

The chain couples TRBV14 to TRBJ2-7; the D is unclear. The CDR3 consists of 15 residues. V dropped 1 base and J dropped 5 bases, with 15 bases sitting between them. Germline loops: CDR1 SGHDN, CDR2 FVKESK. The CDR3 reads CASSQARPDFHEQYF. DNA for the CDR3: TGTGCCAGCAGCCAAGCGCGTCCCGACTTCCACGAGCAGTACTTC.

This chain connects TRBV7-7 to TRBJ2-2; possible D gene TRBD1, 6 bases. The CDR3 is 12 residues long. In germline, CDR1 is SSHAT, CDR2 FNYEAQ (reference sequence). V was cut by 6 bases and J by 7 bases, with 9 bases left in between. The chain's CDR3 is CASSQQGGELFF. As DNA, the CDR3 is TGTGCCAGCAGTCAACAGGGCGGGGAGCTGTTTTTT.

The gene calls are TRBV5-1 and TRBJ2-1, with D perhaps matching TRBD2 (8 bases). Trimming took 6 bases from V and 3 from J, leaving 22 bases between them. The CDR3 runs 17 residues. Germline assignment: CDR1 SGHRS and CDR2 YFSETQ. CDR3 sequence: CASTGREQGFNYNEQFF. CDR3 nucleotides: TGCGCCAGCACCGGGAGGGAACAGGGGTTCAACTACAATGAGCAGTTCTTC.

Written as DNA, the CDR3 is TGTGCCAGCAGCACTTTGACAGGGACAAATTCACCCCTCCACTTT. It codes for CASSTLTGTNSPLHF. V is TRBV7-2 and J is TRBJ1-6, with 7 bases that match TRBD1. J lost 7 bases, V lost 5 bases, and 8 bases had no gene match. This CDR3 has 15 residues. Germline V CDR1 and CDR2: SGHTA, FQGNSA. Full variable domain (rest looked up from reference TRBV7-2 and TRBJ1-6): GAGVSQSPSNKVTEKGKDVELRCDPISGHTALYWYRQSLGQGLEFLIYFQGNSAPDKSGLPSDRFSAERTGGSVSTLTIQRTQQEDSAVYLCASSTLTGTNSPLHFGNGTRLTVT.